These T cell receptor beta chains were read from a single sample in a study of blood T cell repertoires in COVID-19. The repertoire was sequenced with immunoSEQ multiplex PCR; TCRdb's copy has only in-frame clones and lacks some. The top ten clones hold about 14% of a sample with some 88,000 clones, about 85% of them seen once. Specimen: peripheral blood. The receptors shown here come from a woman in her seventies with acute or convalescent COVID-19. Both conserved end residues are part of each CDR3. Each record gives: V gene, J gene, D gene, clone size, CDR3 length, CDR3 DNA, CDR3 protein. D genes are given only for firm matches. Not every row has a clone size; where given, it reads once, few, many or a size class.

V: TRBV7-9; J: TRBJ1-4; D: TRBD1; size: .; length: 16; DNA: TGTGCCAGCAGCTCAACCTTGGACAGGCATAATGAAAAACTGTTTTTT; CDR3: CASSSTLDRHNEKLFF
V: TRBV10-2; J: TRBJ2-1; D: TRBD2; size: few; length: 14; DNA: TGCGCCAGCACCACGTGGCGGGAGGACAATGAGCAGTTCTTC; CDR3: CASTTWREDNEQFF
V: TRBV11-3; J: TRBJ2-3; D: .; size: .; length: 16; DNA: TGTGCCAGCAGCCCACAGGGCGGAAGGCTCCCAGATACGCAGTATTTT; CDR3: CASSPQGGRLPDTQYF
V: TRBV27; J: TRBJ1-6; D: .; size: .; length: 13; DNA: TGTGCCAGCAGCTTCGTCGCAGATTCACCCCTCCACTTT; CDR3: CASSFVADSPLHF
V: TRBV7-9; J: TRBJ2-5; D: TRBD2; size: .; length: 17; DNA: TGTGCCAGCAGCTTAAAGTTGGCCGGGACTAGGGGAGAGACCCAGTACTTC; CDR3: CASSLKLAGTRGETQYF
V: TRBV5-1; J: TRBJ2-3; D: TRBD2; size: .; length: 18; DNA: TGCGCCAGCAGTTGGACTAGCGGGGGGGCCACTAGCACAGATACGCAGTATTTT; CDR3: CASSWTSGGATSTDTQYF
V: TRBV19; J: TRBJ1-3; D: .; size: .; length: 12; DNA: TGTGCCAGCGGTGGGGCCGGAAACACCATATATTTT; CDR3: CASGGAGNTIYF
V: TRBV6-5; J: TRBJ2-5; D: .; size: .; length: 15; DNA: TGTGCCAAAGCAATCTTCCGGACAGTTGGGGAGACCCAGTACTTC; CDR3: CAKAIFRTVGETQYF
V: TRBV3-1/TRBV3-2; J: TRBJ2-3; D: TRBD1; size: many; length: 15; DNA: TGTGCCAGCAGCCCTGGGACAGGATACGCAGATACGCAGTATTTT; CDR3: CASSPGTGYADTQYF
V: TRBV5-1; J: TRBJ1-2; D: .; size: .; length: 15; DNA: TGCGCCAGCAGCCCGCAGGGATCTAATAACTATGGCTACACCTTC; CDR3: CASSPQGSNNYGYTF
V: TRBV3-1/TRBV3-2; J: TRBJ1-2; D: .; size: .; length: 14; DNA: TGTGCCAGCAGCCAAGCAGGGCAGGAGTATGGCTACACCTTC; CDR3: CASSQAGQEYGYTF
V: TRBV6-6; J: TRBJ1-6; D: .; size: .; length: 16; DNA: TGTGCCAGCAGTTACCCTCGGAGGGGCCTAAATTCACCCCTCCACTTT; CDR3: CASSYPRRGLNSPLHF
V: TRBV6-2/TRBV6-3; J: TRBJ1-2; D: .; size: .; length: 13; DNA: TGTGCCAGCAGTCTTACAGACAACTATGGCTACACCTTC; CDR3: CASSLTDNYGYTF
V: TRBV6-5; J: TRBJ2-2; D: .; size: .; length: 13; DNA: TGTGCCAGCAAGGACATATCCACCGGGGAGCTGTTTTTT; CDR3: CASKDISTGELFF
V: TRBV7-8; J: TRBJ1-5; D: TRBD1; size: .; length: 15; DNA: TGTGCCAGCAGCCCTGGACAGGCGCACAATCAGCCCCAGCATTTT; CDR3: CASSPGQAHNQPQHF
V: TRBV6-2/TRBV6-3; J: TRBJ2-1; D: .; size: .; length: 18; DNA: TGTGCCAGCAGTTTCACCTTGACCCCGGGTGAGGATGAACATGAGCAGTTCTTC; CDR3: CASSFTLTPGEDEHEQFF
V: TRBV11-3; J: TRBJ2-1; D: TRBD2; size: .; length: 15; DNA: TGTGCCAGCAGCTCCTTAGCGGGGGGGCTCAATGAGCAGTTCTTC; CDR3: CASSSLAGGLNEQFF
V: TRBV18; J: TRBJ1-5; D: .; size: once; length: 13; DNA: TGTGCCAGCTCACCGGAGTATGATCAGCCCCAGCATTTT; CDR3: CASSPEYDQPQHF
V: TRBV3-1/TRBV3-2; J: TRBJ1-1; D: .; size: .; length: 12; DNA: TGTGCCAGCAGCGGGTTCCGGGGGGAAGCTTTCTTT; CDR3: CASSGFRGEAFF
V: TRBV7-2; J: TRBJ1-1; D: TRBD1; size: .; length: 14; DNA: TGTGCCAGCAGCTTGACAGGGTTAAACACTGAAGCTTTCTTT; CDR3: CASSLTGLNTEAFF
V: TRBV5-1; J: TRBJ2-3; D: .; size: .; length: 13; DNA: TGCGCCAGCAGCACCGACAGGCCATCAACGCAGTATTTT; CDR3: CASSTDRPSTQYF
V: TRBV24-1; J: TRBJ2-5; D: .; size: .; length: 13; DNA: TGTGCCACCAGTGACTTTAACGGGGAGACCCAGTACTTC; CDR3: CATSDFNGETQYF
V: TRBV2; J: TRBJ2-1; D: .; size: .; length: 12; DNA: TGTGCCAGCAGTTTTTCAGGGCGTGAGCAGTTCTTC; CDR3: CASSFSGREQFF
V: TRBV5-1; J: TRBJ2-3; D: .; size: .; length: 18; DNA: TGCGCCAGCAGCTCAGCGGCACTGAGGGGGGGCCGCACAGATACGCAGTATTTT; CDR3: CASSSAALRGGRTDTQYF
V: TRBV28; J: TRBJ2-1; D: .; size: .; length: 15; DNA: TGTGCCAGCACTCGTATCGGCGGTTTTCCCTATGAGCAGTTCTTC; CDR3: CASTRIGGFPYEQFF
V: TRBV5-1; J: TRBJ1-5; D: .; size: .; length: 14; DNA: TGCGCCAGCAGCTTAGAGGGGGGCAATCAGCCCCAGCATTTT; CDR3: CASSLEGGNQPQHF
V: TRBV18; J: TRBJ2-5; D: TRBD2; size: .; length: 14; DNA: TGTGCCAGCTCGGTTAGCGGGAGGGAAGAGACCCAGTACTTC; CDR3: CASSVSGREETQYF
V: TRBV27; J: TRBJ2-1; D: .; size: .; length: 15; DNA: TGTGCCAGCAGTTTGGGACAAACCCCCTACAATGAGCAGTTCTTC; CDR3: CASSLGQTPYNEQFF
V: TRBV4-3; J: TRBJ2-3; D: TRBD1; size: .; length: 17; DNA: TGCGCCAGCAGCCAAGGAGGGACAGGGGCGCCAAAAGATACGCAGTATTTT; CDR3: CASSQGGTGAPKDTQYF